These 25 T cell receptor beta chains originate from one sample sequenced in a study of T cells in Graves' hyperthyroidism and ophthalmopathy. Using RNA transcripts as the source, TCR beta CDR3 regions were amplified. The TCR CDR3 first-round RT-PCR relied on the HTBI primer set. Each CDR3 protein is one row after TCRdb ran MiXCR on the multiplex PCR reads. The sample records 650,000 to 800,000 distinct CDR3 sequences, less than 45% being singletons. The sequencing input was peripheral blood or thyroid tissue (not recorded which). The receptor set was obtained from an adult man with Graves' disease, either hyperthyroidism or ophthalmopathy (not recorded which).

The chain uses TRBV19 and TRBJ1-1; the D is unclear. The V gene lost 11 bases and the J gene lost 5 bases, with 15 bases spanning the gap. CDR1 and CDR2 (germline): LNHDA, SQIVND (reference sequence). The CDR3 contains 12 residues. In DNA, the CDR3 is TGTGCCTGGAGTACGGGCCTGACTGAAGCTTTCTTT. This codes for CAWSTGLTEAFF. Full variable domain (missing parts from reference TRBV19 and TRBJ1-1): DGGITQSPKYLFRKEGQNVTLSCEQNLNHDAMYWYRQDPGQGLRLIYYSQIVNDFQKGDIAEGYSVSREKKESFPLTVTSAQKNPTAFYLCAWSTGLTEAFFGQGTRLTVV.

V and J are TRBV10-3 and TRBJ1-2, with 8 positions matching TRBD1. Germline V gene data show CDR1 as ENHRY and CDR2 as SYGVKD. The J segment lost 8 bases and the V segment lost 5 bases, leaving 4 bases of the junction unmatched. The CDR3 extends over 12 amino acids. The CDR3 region is CAISPRTGGYTF. CDR3 bases: TGTGCCATCAGTCCCAGGACAGGGGGCTACACCTTC.

Of note for this clonotype: Since a much larger clone is just one base distant, this may be a read error. The J gene is TRBJ1-3, the V gene TRBV2; a possible D gene is TRBD1 (6 bases). The CDR3 is made up of 16 amino acids. Trimming left V 8 bases short and J 2 bases short, with 19 bases between. Per the germline V gene, CDR1 is SNHLY and CDR2 is FYNNEI. The CDR3 region has the DNA TGTGCCAGCGGTCGCACCACAGGGAGGACTGGAAACACCATATATTTT. It yields the protein CASGRTTGRTGNTIYF.

This rearrangement joins TRBV20-1 to TRBJ2-7; TRBD2 agrees at 8 bases. The germline V gene has CDR1 DFQATT and CDR2 SNEGSKA (reference sequence). The CDR3 spans 15 residues. V dropped 2 bases and J dropped 3; count of bases not matched to a gene: 9. In DNA form, the CDR3 reads TGCAGTGCTAGACAACCTAGCGGGCTTATCTACGAGCAGTACTTC. The encoded protein is CSARQPSGLIYEQYF.

As to this clonotype: The junction does not match germline at one end; this may be a read error. The chain combines TRBV9 with TRBJ1-3; D uncertain. Germline V gives CDR1 SGDLS, CDR2 YYNGEE. This CDR3 is 15 amino acids long. CDR3 bases: TGTGCCTGCAGCGTAGAGTCGGGCTCTGGAAACACCATATATTTT. This translates into CACSVESGSGNTIYF.

In this sample, this clonotype turned up a few times. The chain carries TRBV6-5 and TRBJ1-4, with a possible D match to TRBD1 (6 bases). With 6 bases removed from V and 2 bases from J, the gap between germline ends came to 13 bases. The CDR3 covers 15 residues. Germline assignment: CDR1 MNHEY and CDR2 SVGAGI. CDR3 bases: TGTGCCAGCAGACAGGGAACGTTTACTAATGAAAAACTGTTTTTT. Translating gives CASRQGTFTNEKLFF.

V is TRBV10-2 and J is TRBJ2-5; 8 bases fit TRBD1. Germline V gene data show CDR1 as WSHSY and CDR2 as SAAADI. CDR3 length equals 15 residues. V was clipped by 6 bases and J by 1 base; unmatched bases: 7. CDR3 amino acids: CASRRTGWTQETQYF. The CDR3 coding sequence is TGCGCCAGCAGACGGACAGGGTGGACCCAAGAGACCCAGTACTTC.

This clonotype was seen repeatedly, ten times or more. The chain has TRBV14 and TRBJ1-6, with 7 positions matching TRBD1. The CDR3 consists of 14 residues. After removal of 6 bases from V and 6 bases from J, the junction contained 5 bases not matched to a gene. From germline, CDR1 is SGHDN and CDR2 FVKESK. DNA of the CDR3: TGTGCCAGCAGTAACAGGGGCGGTAATTCACCCCTCCACTTT. It encodes CASSNRGGNSPLHF.

Concerning this clonotype itself: Being one base from a much bigger clone, this may be a read error. This chain uses TRBV20-1 with TRBJ2-7; a weak D match, TRBD2 (7 bases). The CDR3 runs to 15 residues. CDR1 is DFQATT and CDR2 is SNEGSKA in the germline V gene (reference sequence). The ends were cut back, 5 bases at V and 0 bases at J, with 17 bases in the middle. CDR3 sequence (DNA): TGCAGTGCTGGGTGGCGGGGGCCCACCTCCTACGAGCAGTACTTC. This gives the protein CSAGWRGPTSYEQYF.

This clonotype was seen ten or more times. This chain joins TRBV29-1 and TRBJ1-5, with TRBD1 as a possible D gene (5 bases). The germline CDR1 and CDR2 sequences are SQVTM and ANQGSEA. V lost 4 bases, J lost 6 bases, and 13 bases lay in between. CDR3 length: 13 residues. CDR3 coding DNA: TGCAGCGTTGGGGGACTGGAGGGTCAGCCCCAGCATTTT. Translation: CSVGGLEGQPQHF.

To note about this clonotype: An end of the junction differs from the germline gene, which may be a read error. The chain links TRBV7-9 to TRBJ2-7, with D perhaps matching TRBD1 or TRBD2 (5 bases each). This CDR3 has 12 residues. The germline gives CDR1 SEHNR, CDR2 FQNEAQ (reference sequence). CDR3 DNA sequence: TGTGCCAGCAGCACCCAGGACACTCCGCGGGACTTC. Translation: CASSTQDTPRDF.

This clonotype occurred many times. This chain connects TRBV7-9 to TRBJ2-7; D perhaps matches TRBD1 (5 bases). This CDR3 region has 13 residues. The germline V and J ends were trimmed by 0 bases and 6 bases, with 9 bases remaining between them. From germline, CDR1 is SEHNR and CDR2 FQNEAQ (reference sequence). Written as DNA, the CDR3 is TGTGCCAGCAGCTTAGCGACAGCTACCGAGCAGTACTTC. This sequence encodes CASSLATATEQYF.

This clonotype appeared a few times. The rearrangement uses TRBV28 and TRBJ1-2; D remains ambiguous. Looked up from germline, CDR1 is MDHEN and CDR2 is SYDVKM. The CDR3 length is 14 residues. V lost 9 bases to trimming and J lost 4 bases, with 18 bases between them. In DNA form, the CDR3 reads TGTGCCAGTTCGTCGAACAGTGATAGCTATGGCTACACCTTC. Protein sequence: CASSSNSDSYGYTF.

Only a few counts were recorded for this clonotype. The rearrangement links TRBV19 to TRBJ1-5, with a weak D call TRBD1 (6 bases). This CDR3 spans 12 amino acids. The V end was cut by 7 bases, the J end by 6 bases, with 10 bases between. Looked up from germline, CDR1 is LNHDA and CDR2 is SQIVND (reference sequence). DNA for the CDR3: TGTGCCAGTAACCAGGGGAGTCAGCCCCAGCATTTT. Translation: CASNQGSQPQHF.

The J gene is TRBJ2-7, the V gene TRBV20-1, with D possibly matching TRBD2 (5 bases). Trimming removed 4 bases at V and 6 bases at J, with 16 bases between. CDR3 length: 13 residues. Germline CDR1 DFQATT, CDR2 SNEGSKA (reference sequence). CDR3 residues: CSANDVDRGEQYF. DNA for the CDR3: TGCAGTGCTAACGATGTGGATCGGGGCGAGCAGTACTTC.

In its sample, this clonotype was seen a few times. This chain uses TRBV6-6 with TRBJ1-1; D is unclear. Germline CDR1 and CDR2: MNHNY and SVGAGI (reference sequence). The CDR3 is made up of 15 amino acids. V was trimmed by 2 bases and J by 0 bases, leaving 10 bases between them. CDR3: CASSYNGNLNTEAFF. DNA of the CDR3: TGTGCCAGCAGTTACAACGGAAACCTGAACACTGAAGCTTTCTTT.

The chain is built from TRBV20-1 and TRBJ2-2; 11 bases agree with TRBD2. Germline lookup yields CDR1 DFQATT and CDR2 SNEGSKA (reference sequence). The J segment lost 6 bases and the V segment lost 6 bases, leaving 18 bases of the junction unmatched. This CDR3 region has 18 residues. The CDR3 here is CSARTGRISGGAAGELFF. As DNA, the CDR3 is TGCAGTGCGAGAACTGGGAGGATTAGCGGGGGGGCCGCCGGGGAGCTGTTTTTT.

This clonotype was detected only a few times. This chain connects TRBV20-1 to TRBJ2-5; 9 bases are shared with TRBD2. Germline CDR1 reads DFQATT; CDR2 reads SNEGSKA (reference sequence). CDR3 length equals 15 residues. V shed 0 bases, J shed 5 bases, and the junction held 7 bases outside the gene matches. The CDR3 bases are TGCAGTGCTAGAGAGGGCGGGGGGGCCGTTGAGACCCAGTACTTC. Encoded protein: CSAREGGGAVETQYF.

The rearrangement links TRBV7-8 to TRBJ1-5; possibly TRBD1 for D (6 bases). Germline CDR1 reads SGHVS; CDR2 reads FQNEAQ. V lost 6 bases to trimming and J lost 3 bases, with 15 bases between them. This CDR3 has 15 residues. The CDR3 loop reads CASSLRDTYNQPQHF. The CDR3, as DNA: TGTGCCAGCAGTCTCCGGGACACTTACAATCAGCCCCAGCATTTT.

This clonotype has at least ten counts. The chain recombines TRBV24-1 with TRBJ2-2, with D uncertain. Germline V CDR1 and CDR2: KGHDR, SFDVKD. There are 12 residues in the CDR3. V dropped 7 bases and J dropped 6 bases, with 8 bases sitting between them. The CDR3 spells CATSLGPGELFF. DNA for the CDR3: TGTGCCACCAGCCTAGGACCCGGGGAGCTGTTTTTT.

CDR3 in DNA: TGTGCCAGTAGTATAGGGGCCCAAGAGACCCAGTACTTC. This translates into CASSIGAQETQYF. The rearrangement links TRBV19 to TRBJ2-5; unclear D gene. Germline V CDR1 and CDR2: LNHDA, SQIVND (reference sequence). The CDR3 spans 13 residues. The ends were cut back, 1 base at V and 1 base at J, with 4 bases in the middle.

This clonotype occurred many times. The CDR3 DNA reads as TGTGCCACCAGTGGGGACACGGTGAACTATGGCTACACCTTC. Translated, it gives CATSGDTVNYGYTF. J is TRBJ1-2 and V is TRBV24-1; D may be TRBD1 (6 bases). This CDR3 spans 14 amino acids. Trimming removed 5 bases from V and 2 bases from J, with 11 bases in between. Germline CDR1 KGHDR, CDR2 SFDVKD.

The chain combines TRBV25-1 with TRBJ1-2, with 7 bases fitting TRBD1. This CDR3 is 18 amino acids long. Germline V gene lookup returns CDR1 MGHDK and CDR2 SYGVNS. With 6 bases clipped from V and 1 base from J, the junction kept 17 bases outside the gene matches. The CDR3 DNA sequence: TGTGCCAGCAGCTTATTAGCGGGACAGAGGACCCTTAACTATGGCTACACCTTC. Translated, it gives CASSLLAGQRTLNYGYTF.

The V call is TRBV2, the J call TRBJ2-2; TRBD1 aligns across 7 bases. This CDR3 region has 16 residues. V gave up 5 bases and J gave up 5 bases; unmatched junction bases: 11. Germline V gene sequence: CDR1 SNHLY, CDR2 FYNNEI. CDR3 loop: CASSLRQGSATGELFF. Written as DNA, the CDR3 is TGTGCCAGCAGTCTCCGACAGGGAAGTGCGACCGGGGAGCTGTTTTTT.

This rearrangement joins TRBV29-1 to TRBJ1-2, with D perhaps matching TRBD1 (5 bases). Trimming took off 7 bases at V and 6 bases at J, with 12 bases between the two ends. The germline V gene encodes CDR1 SQVTM and CDR2 ANQGSEA. The CDR3 is made up of 11 amino acids. The CDR3 DNA is TGCAGCGAGTGGGGGATCAATGGCTACACCTTC. Its protein product is CSEWGINGYTF. The variable domain in full, completed from reference TRBV29-1 and TRBJ1-2, reads SAVISQKPSRDICQRGTSLTIQCQVDSQVTMMFWYRQQPGQSLTLIATANQGSEATYESGFVIDKFPISRPNLTFSTLTVSNMSPEDSSIYLCSEWGINGYTFGSGTRLTVV.